Each of the 22 T cell receptor beta chains below was sequenced from the same sample in a study of blood T cell repertoires in COVID-19. Profiled with immunoSEQ multiplex PCR; TCRdb holds only in-frame clones, not every one. The repertoire holds approximately 220,000 clones, about 87% seen once, with 3% to 3.5% in the top ten. The sequencing input was peripheral blood. These receptor sequences come from a man aged 55 to 70 with acute or convalescent COVID-19.

This chain uses TRBV18 with TRBJ2-1, with TRBD2 matching 9 bases. The CDR3 is 14 amino acids. Germline loops: CDR1 KGHSH, CDR2 LQKENI. The V gene end was trimmed by 7 bases and the J gene end by 5 bases; junction bases not matched to a gene: 6. The CDR3 nucleotides read TGTGCCAGCTTAAATAGCGGGGGAAACAATGAGCAGTTCTTC. It codes for CASLNSGGNNEQFF.

V usage is TRBV27 and J usage is TRBJ2-1, with 7 bases matching TRBD1. This CDR3 comprises 14 residues. The germline V gene encodes CDR1 MNHEY and CDR2 SMNVEV (reference sequence). Trimming cost V 6 bases and J 2 bases; bases outside gene matches: 4. The DNA for the CDR3 is TGTGCCAGCAGCTCGGGACAGACCTACAATGAGCAGTTCTTC. This translates into CASSSGQTYNEQFF.

This rearrangement joins TRBV3-1 (or the pseudogene TRBV3-2) to TRBJ2-3, with 7 nucleotides matching TRBD1. This CDR3 is built from 13 residues. Per the germline V gene, CDR1 is LGHDT and CDR2 is YNNKEL (reference sequence). The J segment lost 10 bases and the V segment lost 4 bases, leaving 8 bases of the junction unmatched. For the CDR3, the DNA is TGTGCCAGCAGCCGACAAGGGGGCGGTCCGCAGTATTTT. Its protein is CASSRQGGGPQYF.

V and J are TRBV27 and TRBJ1-2, with 7 bases identical to TRBD1. This CDR3 has 13 amino acids. Per the germline V gene, CDR1 is MNHEY and CDR2 is SMNVEV (reference sequence). With 7 bases clipped from V and 8 bases from J, the junction kept 10 bases outside the gene matches. The CDR3 DNA reads as TGTGCCAGCACCCACGGTTCAGGGGGAGGCTACACCTTC. The encoded protein is CASTHGSGGGYTF.

This chain connects TRBV28 to TRBJ2-1, with TRBD2 as a possible D gene (5 bases). The V gene's germline CDR1 is MDHEN and CDR2 SYDVKM. V was cut by 5 bases and J by 3 bases, with 14 bases left in between. The length of the CDR3 is 15 residues. The CDR3 protein is CASSQKYRDYNEQFF. The DNA of the CDR3 is TGTGCCAGCAGTCAAAAGTACCGGGACTACAATGAGCAGTTCTTC.

V gene TRBV5-1 combines with J gene TRBJ2-2; D is perhaps TRBD1 (7 bases). Between the trimmed V and J ends, which lost 7 bases and 6 bases, there was a span of 16 bases. The length of the CDR3 is 14 residues. Germline CDR1 and CDR2: SGHRS and YFSETQ. In DNA form, the CDR3 reads TGCGCCAGCGGACGGGGGCAGGGGGCCGGGGAGCTGTTTTTT. Translation: CASGRGQGAGELFF.

Comments on this clone: A junction end diverges from the germline sequence, so it may reflect a read error. This chain joins TRBV19 and TRBJ1-1; 10 bases are a match to TRBD1. CDR1 is LNHDA, CDR2 SQIVND, per germline (reference sequence). CDR3 length: 13 amino acids. CDR3 protein: CASSMGDRGPANF. The CDR3 DNA sequence: TGTGCCAGTAGTATGGGGGACAGGGGCCCAGCAAACTTT.

The CDR3 loop reads CSVPGLVQETQYF. CDR3 in DNA: TGCAGCGTACCAGGACTGGTACAAGAGACCCAGTACTTC. V and J are TRBV29-1 and TRBJ2-5, with TRBD2 as a possible D gene (5 bases). The germline V gene has CDR1 SQVTM and CDR2 ANQGSEA. The V gene lost 6 bases and the J gene lost 2 bases, with 13 bases spanning the gap. This CDR3 region has 13 residues.

V and J are TRBV5-8 and TRBJ2-3, with 8 bases aligning to TRBD2. The CDR3 consists of 17 residues. V lost 0 bases and J lost 1; bases outside the gene matches: 7. CDR1 and CDR2 from the germline V gene are SGHTS and YDEGEE. The CDR3 region is CASSLGRGGGRTDTQYF. In nucleotides, the CDR3 is TGTGCCAGCAGCTTGGGAAGGGGCGGGGGGCGCACAGATACGCAGTATTTT. Supplemented by reference TRBV5-8 and TRBJ2-3, the full variable domain reads EAGVTQSPTHLIKTRGQQATLRCSPISGHTSVYWYQQALGLGLQFLLWYDEGEERNRGNFPPRFSGRQFPNYSSELNVNALELEDSALYLCASSLGRGGGRTDTQYFGPGTRLTVL.

The CDR3 DNA is TGTGCCAGCTCCAGACAGGGCGAACTCGGTCTGTACTTC. This sequence encodes CASSRQGELGLYF. The chain combines TRBV12-3 or TRBV12-4 with TRBJ2-7, with TRBD1 matching over 7 bases. This CDR3 has 13 amino acids. The ends lost 8 bases at V and 12 bases at J; junction bases unmatched: 16.

The rearrangement uses TRBV2 and TRBJ1-2; possibly TRBD1 for D (6 bases). CDR1 and CDR2 (germline): SNHLY, FYNNEI. This CDR3 comprises 16 residues. V was trimmed by 1 base and J by 4 bases, leaving 16 bases between them. The CDR3 loop reads CASSEEGQLTSYGYTF. CDR3 DNA sequence: TGTGCCAGCAGTGAAGAAGGACAGCTGACATCCTATGGCTACACCTTC.

This chain uses TRBV6-5 with TRBJ1-4, with a weak D call TRBD1 (5 bases). The CDR3 loop spans 12 amino acids. V lost 6 bases, J lost 6 bases, and 8 bases lay in between. Germline values: CDR1 MNHEY, CDR2 SVGAGI. The CDR3 region is CASRGAHEKLFF. CDR3 bases: TGTGCCAGCAGAGGGGCCCATGAAAAACTGTTTTTT.

This chain joins TRBV2 and TRBJ1-2, with D hard to call. CDR3 length equals 12 residues. CDR1 and CDR2 (germline): SNHLY, FYNNEI. Trimming cost V 6 bases and J 1 base, with 6 bases left between them. The CDR3 loop is CASSRDNYGYTF. Written as DNA, the CDR3 is TGTGCCAGCAGCCGGGATAACTATGGCTACACCTTC.

V gene TRBV5-6 combines with J gene TRBJ1-1; 7 bases are a match to TRBD1. The CDR3 consists of 15 residues. V lost 4 bases to trimming and J lost 5 bases; unmatched junction nucleotides: 11. Germline values: CDR1 SGHDT, CDR2 YYEEEE. CDR3 coding DNA: TGTGCCAGCAGCCCCCGAGGCAGGGGGGATACTGAAGCTTTCTTT. It yields the protein CASSPRGRGDTEAFF.

In DNA form, the CDR3 reads TGTGCCAGCAGTGGGGACAGTCTGCAGCCCCAGCATTTT. The encoded protein is CASSGDSLQPQHF. The V and J genes are TRBV2 and TRBJ1-5, with 7 positions matching TRBD1. The germline V gene has CDR1 SNHLY and CDR2 FYNNEI. The CDR3 is 13 residues long. V shed 4 bases, J shed 7 bases, and the junction held 4 bases outside the gene matches.

The chain employs TRBV2 and TRBJ2-4, with 8 positions matching TRBD1. J was trimmed by 7 bases and V by 7 bases; bases with no gene match: 9. CDR1 is SNHLY, CDR2 FYNNEI, per germline. The CDR3 length is 14 residues. The CDR3 loop reads CASIPDRARNIQYF. The CDR3 nucleotides are TGTGCCAGCATCCCGGACAGGGCGAGGAACATTCAGTACTTC. Full variable domain (missing parts from reference TRBV2 and TRBJ2-4): EPEVTQTPSHQVTQMGQEVILRCVPISNHLYFYWYRQILGQKVEFLVSFYNNEISEKSEIFDDQFSVERPDGSNFTLKIRSTKLEDSAMYFCASIPDRARNIQYFGAGTRLSVL.

The chain is built from TRBV3-1 (or the pseudogene TRBV3-2) and TRBJ2-2, with a weak D call TRBD1 (5 bases). Germline loops: CDR1 LGHDT, CDR2 YNNKEL (reference sequence). The CDR3 length is 15 residues. The germline V and J ends were trimmed by 3 bases and 5 bases, with 13 bases remaining between them. In DNA, the CDR3 is TGTGCCAGCAGCCAGAACCACAGGTCTACCGGGGAGCTGTTTTTT. Protein: CASSQNHRSTGELFF.

The chain employs TRBV11-3 and TRBJ2-3; maybe TRBD1 (6 bases). V gave up 4 bases and J gave up 8 bases, with 13 bases separating them. There are 13 residues in the CDR3. Germline CDR1 is SGHNT and CDR2 is YENEEA. The CDR3 nucleotides read TGTGCCAGCAGCTCGGAGACAGGAGTTACGCAGTATTTT. It codes for CASSSETGVTQYF.

The V gene is TRBV6-5, the J gene TRBJ1-2; 9 bases line up with TRBD1. Germline values: CDR1 MNHEY, CDR2 SVGAGI. V lost 6 bases and J lost 2; bases outside the gene matches: 4. The CDR3 runs 14 residues. Here the CDR3 reads CASSRTGDNYGYTF. Written as DNA, the CDR3 is TGTGCCAGCAGCCGGACAGGGGACAACTATGGCTACACCTTC.

The chain links TRBV2 to TRBJ2-5, with D perhaps TRBD1 (5 bases). Trimming stripped 4 bases from V and 5 bases from J, with 14 bases between. Germline V gene sequence: CDR1 SNHLY, CDR2 FYNNEI. This CDR3 is 14 amino acids long. For the CDR3, the DNA is TGTGCCAGCAGTGTGTCAGGGTTTGGGGAGACCCAGTACTTC. Its protein is CASSVSGFGETQYF.

The genes are TRBV7-9 and TRBJ2-5; 7 bases match TRBD1. This CDR3 has 16 residues. V shed 5 bases, J shed 7 bases, and the junction held 16 bases outside the gene matches. CDR1 and CDR2 (germline): SEHNR, FQNEAQ (reference sequence). The CDR3 bases are TGTGCCAGCAGCCCTGGGGACAGCCAGCCCTGGGGGACCCAGTACTTC. It specifies CASSPGDSQPWGTQYF.

Comments on this clone: The same CDR3 also results from other DNA sequences found in this sample. The chain couples TRBV7-8 to TRBJ1-1, with D possibly being TRBD1 (5 bases). From germline, CDR1 is SGHVS and CDR2 FQNEAQ. There are 13 residues in the CDR3. The germline V and J ends were trimmed by 1 base and 3 bases, with 6 bases remaining between them. CDR3 sequence (DNA): TGTGCCAGCAGCTTAGGGGGCGACACTGAAGCTTTCTTT. Protein: CASSLGGDTEAFF.